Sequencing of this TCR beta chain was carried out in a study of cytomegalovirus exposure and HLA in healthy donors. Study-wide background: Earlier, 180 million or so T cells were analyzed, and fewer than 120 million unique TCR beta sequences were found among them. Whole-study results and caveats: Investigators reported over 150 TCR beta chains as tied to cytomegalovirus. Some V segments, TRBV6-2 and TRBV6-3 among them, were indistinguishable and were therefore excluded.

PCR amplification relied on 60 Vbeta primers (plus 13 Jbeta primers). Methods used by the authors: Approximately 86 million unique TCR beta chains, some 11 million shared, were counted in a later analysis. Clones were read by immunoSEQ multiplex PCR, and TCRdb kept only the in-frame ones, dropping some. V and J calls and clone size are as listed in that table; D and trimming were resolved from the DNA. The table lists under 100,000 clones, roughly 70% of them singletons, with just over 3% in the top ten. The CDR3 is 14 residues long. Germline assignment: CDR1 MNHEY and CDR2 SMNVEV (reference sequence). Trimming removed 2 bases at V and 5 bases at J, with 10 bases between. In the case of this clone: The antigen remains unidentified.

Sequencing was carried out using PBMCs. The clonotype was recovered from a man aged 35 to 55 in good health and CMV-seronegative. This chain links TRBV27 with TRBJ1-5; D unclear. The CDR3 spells CASSLRLFDQPQHF. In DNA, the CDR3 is TGTGCCAGCAGTTTACGTTTGTTTGATCAGCCCCAGCATTTT.